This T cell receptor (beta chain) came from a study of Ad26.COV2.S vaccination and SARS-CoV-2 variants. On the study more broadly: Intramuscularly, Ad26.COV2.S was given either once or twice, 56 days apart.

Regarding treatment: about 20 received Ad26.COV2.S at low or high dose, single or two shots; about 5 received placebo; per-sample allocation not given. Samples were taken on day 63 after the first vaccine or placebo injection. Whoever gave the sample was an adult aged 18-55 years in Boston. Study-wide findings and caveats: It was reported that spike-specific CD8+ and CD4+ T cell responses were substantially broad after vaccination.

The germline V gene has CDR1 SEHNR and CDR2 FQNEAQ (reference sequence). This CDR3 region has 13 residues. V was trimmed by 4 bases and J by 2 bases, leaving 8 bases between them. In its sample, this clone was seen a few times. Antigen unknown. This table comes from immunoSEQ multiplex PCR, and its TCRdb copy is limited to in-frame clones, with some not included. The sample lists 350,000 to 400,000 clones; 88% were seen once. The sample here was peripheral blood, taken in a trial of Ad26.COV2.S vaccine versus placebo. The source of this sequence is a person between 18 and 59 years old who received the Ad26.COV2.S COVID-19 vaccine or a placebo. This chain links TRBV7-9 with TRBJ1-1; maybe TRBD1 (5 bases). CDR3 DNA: TGTGCCAGCAGCTGGGGGACCAACACTGAAGCTTTCTTT. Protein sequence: CASSWGTNTEAFF.